The 25 T cell receptor beta chains below come from one sample, sequenced in a study of T cell responses to AZD1222 COVID-19 vaccine. Generated by immunoSEQ multiplex PCR, the TCRdb table keeps only in-frame clones and is missing some. Among more than 100,000 clones listed, 75% to 90% were seen once. The source was peripheral blood, collected on day 0 of AZD1222 vaccination. Source of these receptors: an adult in good health.

This clone is termed medium-sized. The chain recombines TRBV23-1 with TRBJ1-6; tentatively, D is TRBD1 (5 bases). TRBV23-1 is an ORF; its function is uncertain. V was cut by 5 bases and J by 7 bases, with 15 bases left in between. There are 15 residues in the CDR3. In nucleotides, the CDR3 is TGCGCCAGCAGTACGATGGGACGGCCCAATTCACCCCTCCACTTT. It specifies CASSTMGRPNSPLHF.

In DNA form, the CDR3 reads TGTGCCAGCAGCCCGTGGGACACGGTCGGGGAGCTGTTTTTT. Its translation is CASSPWDTVGELFF. This rearrangement joins TRBV5-5 to TRBJ2-2, with D perhaps TRBD1 (6 bases). CDR1 and CDR2 from the germline V gene are SGHKS and YYEKEE (reference sequence). This CDR3 has 14 residues. V was trimmed by 4 bases and J by 7 bases, leaving 14 bases between them.

The chain has TRBV5-1 and TRBJ2-7; D ambiguous. This CDR3 has 13 residues. V was pared by 1 base and J by 3 bases, with 8 bases between. Per the germline V gene, CDR1 is SGHRS and CDR2 is YFSETQ. The CDR3: CASSLPSNYEQYF. CDR3 in DNA: TGCGCCAGCAGCTTGCCGTCCAACTACGAGCAGTACTTC.

This clone was found once. The gene calls are TRBV4-1 and TRBJ2-5; 14 nucleotides agree with TRBD2. The CDR3 sequence is 17 residues long. V was clipped by 1 base and J by 4 bases; unmatched bases: 5. CDR1 and CDR2 from the germline V gene are MGHRA and YSYEKL. The CDR3 DNA follows: TGCGCCAGCAGCCAAGGGTTGACTAGCGGGAGGGTAGAGACCCAGTACTTC. Translation: CASSQGLTSGRVETQYF.

The chain couples TRBV9 to TRBJ2-3; D possibly matches TRBD1 or TRBD2 (5 bases each). This CDR3 contains 14 residues. Trimming removed 3 bases at V and 8 bases at J, with 16 bases between. Per germline, CDR1 SGDLS and CDR2 YYNGEE. This CDR3 is CASSATGTISTQYF. CDR3 bases: TGTGCCAGCAGCGCGACGGGGACCATAAGTACGCAGTATTTT.

This clone was seen only once. This chain connects TRBV7-9 to TRBJ2-3; TRBD2 is a possible D gene (5 bases). V lost 3 bases to trimming and J lost 2 bases, with 12 bases between them. The germline CDR1 and CDR2 sequences are SEHNR and FQNEAQ (reference sequence). The length of the CDR3 is 15 residues. For the CDR3, the DNA is TGTGCCAGCAGCTTTGAGGGCCGGGACACAGATACGCAGTATTTT. Translation: CASSFEGRDTDTQYF.

The chain has TRBV19 and TRBJ1-5; D call uncertain. V lost 1 base, J lost 7 bases, and 11 bases lay in between. Germline CDR1 reads LNHDA; CDR2 reads SQIVND (reference sequence). The CDR3 covers 14 residues. The CDR3 DNA sequence: TGTGCCAGTAGTATAGCTACCCTCGGGCAGCCCCAGCATTTT. It is translated as CASSIATLGQPQHF.

This clone was detected a few times. The chain links TRBV15 to TRBJ2-7, with 7 bases that match TRBD1. The CDR3 has 15 residues. J was trimmed by 1 base and V by 5 bases; bases with no gene match: 8. CDR1 is LNHNV, CDR2 YYDKDF, per germline (reference sequence). CDR3: CATSARPGQSYEQYF. The CDR3, as DNA: TGTGCCACCAGCGCCAGACCGGGACAGTCCTACGAGCAGTACTTC.

The CDR3 loop is CSVGTGDEQYF. DNA of the CDR3: TGCAGCGTGGGGACAGGGGACGAGCAGTACTTC. The chain recombines TRBV29-1 with TRBJ2-7; 10 nucleotides agree with TRBD1. Unmatched junction bases numbered 1, after V lost 6 bases and J lost 5 bases. This CDR3 has 11 residues. Germline V gives CDR1 SQVTM, CDR2 ANQGSEA.

This chain connects TRBV19 to TRBJ2-2, with D hard to call. V gave up 3 bases and J gave up 8 bases, with 13 bases separating them. Per germline, CDR1 LNHDA and CDR2 SQIVND (reference sequence). The CDR3 is 14 residues long. The CDR3 here is CASSIAQFGGELFF. The CDR3 bases are TGTGCCAGTAGTATCGCCCAGTTTGGAGGGGAGCTGTTTTTT. Full variable domain (remainder filled in from reference TRBV19 and TRBJ2-2): DGGITQSPKYLFRKEGQNVTLSCEQNLNHDAMYWYRQDPGQGLRLIYYSQIVNDFQKGDIAEGYSVSREKKESFPLTVTSAQKNPTAFYLCASSIAQFGGELFFGEGSRLTVL.

V gene TRBV9 combines with J gene TRBJ1-4; no clear D gene. V lost 0 bases, J lost 3 bases, and 6 bases lay in between. The germline CDR1 and CDR2 sequences are SGDLS and YYNGEE. The CDR3 is made up of 14 amino acids. This chain's CDR3 is CASSVGRPNEKLFF. CDR3 DNA: TGTGCCAGCAGCGTAGGCAGGCCTAATGAAAAACTGTTTTTT.

Worth noting for this clone: Other DNA sequences of this sample code for an identical CDR3. The V call is TRBV28, the J call TRBJ1-5, with D uncertain. Between the trimmed V and J ends, which lost 1 base and 3 bases, there was a span of 13 bases. This CDR3 spans 16 amino acids. Germline V gives CDR1 MDHEN, CDR2 SYDVKM. DNA of the CDR3: TGTGCCAGCAGTTTATTCGCCCCCCGGGACAATCAGCCCCAGCATTTT. As protein: CASSLFAPRDNQPQHF.

CDR3 in DNA: TGTGCCTGGGACAAACAGGGGTTATACGAGCAGTACTTC. This gives the protein CAWDKQGLYEQYF. V is TRBV30 and J is TRBJ2-7; 7 bases are shared with TRBD1. Germline assignment: CDR1 GTSNPN and CDR2 SVGIG (reference sequence). Trimming removed 5 bases from V and 4 bases from J; junction bases left unmatched: 8. The CDR3 totals 13 residues.

This chain joins TRBV28 and TRBJ1-2; 8 bases agree with TRBD1. CDR1 is MDHEN and CDR2 is SYDVKM in the germline V gene. J was trimmed by 4 bases and V by 5 bases; bases with no gene match: 12. The length of the CDR3 is 16 residues. CDR3 region: CASSPRTGRGTYGYTF. The CDR3 region has the DNA TGTGCCAGCAGTCCCCGGACAGGGAGGGGGACCTATGGCTACACCTTC.

The chain has TRBV7-2 and TRBJ2-7; 8 positions match TRBD2. The junction had 9 bases not matched to a gene; V was cut back by 1 base and J by 1 base. CDR3 length equals 17 residues. CDR1 is SGHTA, CDR2 FQGNSA, per germline. The CDR3, as DNA: TGTGCCAGCAGCTTAGACCCTCGGGCGGGGGGTTCCTACGAGCAGTACTTC. Amino acid sequence: CASSLDPRAGGSYEQYF.

The chain has TRBV4-1 and TRBJ1-1, with D tentatively TRBD1 (6 bases). CDR3 size: 15 residues. Germline lookup yields CDR1 MGHRA and CDR2 YSYEKL. V was shortened by 6 bases and J by 6 bases, with 20 bases between the two germline ends. The CDR3 is CASSRQEFGDAEAFF. The DNA for the CDR3 is TGCGCCAGCAGTAGACAGGAATTTGGGGACGCTGAAGCTTTCTTT.

J is TRBJ2-1 and V is TRBV9; 9 nucleotides line up with TRBD2. Germline V CDR1 and CDR2: SGDLS, YYNGEE. The trim removed 0 bases at V and 5 bases at J, leaving 3 bases unmatched. The CDR3 is 15 residues long. As DNA, the CDR3 is TGTGCCAGCAGCGTAGGGCGGGAGGGCCACAATGAGCAGTTCTTC. Residues: CASSVGREGHNEQFF.

This chain uses TRBV27 with TRBJ2-1; tentatively, D is TRBD1 or TRBD2 (5 bases each). V was pared by 6 bases and J by 0 bases, with 9 bases between. This CDR3 spans 14 amino acids. Germline V gene data show CDR1 as MNHEY and CDR2 as SMNVEV (reference sequence). The CDR3 region is CASRGDLSYNEQFF. The CDR3, as DNA: TGTGCCAGCAGAGGGGACCTCTCCTACAATGAGCAGTTCTTC.

The V gene is TRBV3-1 (or the pseudogene TRBV3-2), the J gene TRBJ1-5; the match to TRBD1 covers 7 bases. The V segment lost 4 bases and the J segment 7 bases; nucleotides outside the gene matches: 4. The CDR3 sequence is 13 residues long. The germline V gene has CDR1 LGHDT and CDR2 YNNKEL (reference sequence). The CDR3 sequence: CASSPTGNQPQHF. DNA of the CDR3: TGTGCCAGCAGCCCGACAGGGAACCAGCCCCAGCATTTT.

This rearrangement joins TRBV18 to TRBJ2-6, with 11 nucleotides matching TRBD1. CDR1 and CDR2 (germline): KGHSH, LQKENI. The CDR3 contains 19 residues. The junction had 13 bases not matched to a gene; V was cut back by 5 bases and J by 4 bases. The CDR3 DNA sequence: TGTGCCAGCTCAGCCTACTCCGGGACAGGGGGTTCGGGGGCCAACGTCCTGACTTTC. Its protein is CASSAYSGTGGSGANVLTF.

This sequence joins TRBV9 and TRBJ2-3; D is perhaps TRBD1 or TRBD2 (5 bases each). The CDR3 covers 15 residues. Germline V CDR1 and CDR2: SGDLS, YYNGEE. V gave up 0 bases and J gave up 0 bases, with 8 bases separating them. The CDR3 loop reads CASSVDGGSTDTQYF. The CDR3 DNA follows: TGTGCCAGCAGCGTAGATGGGGGTAGCACAGATACGCAGTATTTT. The full variable domain, completed using reference TRBV9 and TRBJ2-3, is DSGVTQTPKHLITATGQRVTLRCSPRSGDLSVYWYQQSLDQGLQFLIQYYNGEERAKGNILERFSAQQFPDLHSELNLSSLELGDSALYFCASSVDGGSTDTQYFGPGTRLTVL.

The V and J genes are TRBV28 and TRBJ1-4; possibly TRBD1 for D (5 bases). CDR3 length: 13 residues. From germline, CDR1 is MDHEN and CDR2 SYDVKM. Between the trimmed V and J ends, which lost 2 bases and 4 bases, there was a span of 5 bases. CDR3: CASSLGGNEKLFF. DNA for the CDR3: TGTGCCAGCAGTTTAGGGGGTAATGAAAAACTGTTTTTT. Complete variable domain (other parts from reference TRBV28 and TRBJ1-4): DVKVTQSSRYLVKRTGEKVFLECVQDMDHENMFWYRQDPGLGLRLIYFSYDVKMKEKGDIPEGYSVSREKKERFSLILESASTNQTSMYLCASSLGGNEKLFFGSGTQLSVL.

This clone showed up many times. The chain joins TRBV11-3 to TRBJ1-1, with 7 nucleotides matching TRBD1. The J segment lost 1 base and the V segment lost 1 base, leaving 0 bases of the junction unmatched. CDR3 length equals 14 residues. Germline CDR1 is SGHNT and CDR2 is YENEEA. The CDR3 loop is CASSLGQGNTEAFF. The DNA of the CDR3 is TGTGCCAGCAGCTTAGGACAGGGGAACACTGAAGCTTTCTTT.

In its sample, this clone was seen once. The rearrangement links TRBV5-5 to TRBJ1-6; 8 bases align to TRBD1. V gave up 4 bases and J gave up 10 bases; unmatched junction bases: 13. Germline CDR1 and CDR2: SGHKS and YYEKEE (reference sequence). This CDR3 spans 16 amino acids. CDR3: CASSPGTGPPGSPLHF. Here the CDR3 DNA reads TGTGCCAGCAGCCCCGGGACAGGTCCCCCTGGATCACCCCTCCACTTT.

The chain combines TRBV28 with TRBJ1-5, with 9 bases that match TRBD1. Germline V gene lookup returns CDR1 MDHEN and CDR2 SYDVKM. This CDR3 spans 15 amino acids. J lost 7 bases, V lost 5 bases, and 9 bases had no gene match. The CDR3, as DNA: TGTGCCAGCAGTGAGGGACAGGGTTTTCGCCAGCCCCAGCATTTT. Its protein product is CASSEGQGFRQPQHF.